Following are 13 T cell receptor beta chains from one sample sequenced in a study of blood T cell repertoires in COVID-19. Produced via immunoSEQ multiplex PCR; TCRdb's table is partial and in-frame only. The sample contains roughly 170,000 clones, just under 90% of which appear only once. The sample taken for sequencing was peripheral blood. The receptors originated from a woman younger than 35 who had recovered from COVID-19.

The V gene is TRBV7-3, the J gene TRBJ2-2, with TRBD1 matching over 7 bases. CDR1 is SGHTA, CDR2 FQGTGA, per germline. The CDR3 loop spans 17 amino acids. Losses at the gene ends were 5 bases for V and 4 bases for J; bases not matched to a gene: 13. The CDR3 coding sequence is TGTGCCAGCAGCCCAAGTCTTGGGACAGAAGTCACCGGGGAGCTGTTTTTT. Protein sequence: CASSPSLGTEVTGELFF.

The V call is TRBV27, the J call TRBJ2-2; no firm D call. This CDR3 contains 15 residues. V gave up 2 bases and J gave up 3 bases, with 10 bases separating them. Germline-derived CDR1 and CDR2 are MNHEY and SMNVEV (reference sequence). The CDR3 sequence is CASSLTGWDTGELFF. As DNA, the CDR3 is TGTGCCAGCAGTTTAACGGGTTGGGACACCGGGGAGCTGTTTTTT.

To note about this clone: Relative to the germline gene, one junction end is altered; a read error may explain this. This chain uses TRBV5-5 with TRBJ2-3; 14 bases are a match to TRBD2. CDR1 SGHKS and CDR2 YYEKEE come from the germline V gene (reference sequence). This CDR3 is 15 amino acids long. The CDR3 DNA reads as TGTGCCAGCAGCCTCGGGACTAGCGGGGGCCTAAGTGGAGATTTT. Translation: CASSLGTSGGLSGDF.

The rearrangement joins TRBV6-5 to TRBJ1-1, with a possible D match to TRBD1 (5 bases). The CDR3 is 13 amino acids. Germline CDR1 is MNHEY and CDR2 is SVGAGI. Trimming removed 6 bases from V and 1 base from J, with 9 bases in between. Here the CDR3 DNA reads TGTGCCAGCAGCAGGGTTGGGAACACTGAAGCTTTCTTT. Translated, it gives CASSRVGNTEAFF.

The chain links TRBV10-1 to TRBJ2-7, with a possible D match to TRBD2 (5 bases). Germline loops: CDR1 WNHNN, CDR2 SYGVQD (reference sequence). Trimming took 6 bases from V and 4 from J, leaving 10 bases between them. CDR3 length: 12 amino acids. Here the CDR3 reads CASSPEGYEQYV. CDR3 sequence (DNA): TGCGCCAGCAGCCCAGAGGGATACGAGCAGTACGTC.

V is TRBV5-1 and J is TRBJ1-1, with D unclear. Germline-derived CDR1 and CDR2 are SGHRS and YFSETQ. This CDR3 is 15 amino acids long. The germline V and J ends were trimmed by 4 bases and 5 bases, with 18 bases remaining between them. CDR3 sequence: CASSESVGVRTEAFF. CDR3 in DNA: TGCGCCAGCAGCGAGTCAGTTGGAGTGAGAACTGAAGCTTTCTTT.

The chain carries TRBV6-5 and TRBJ2-7, with a possible D match to TRBD2 (6 bases). This CDR3 has 16 residues. Germline lookup yields CDR1 MNHEY and CDR2 SVGAGI. V lost 1 base and J 0 bases, leaving 13 bases between the germline ends. The CDR3 region has the DNA TGTGCCAGCAGTTACTTACGTAGCGGAAGCTCCTACGAGCAGTACTTC. Protein: CASSYLRSGSSYEQYF.

The V call is TRBV30, the J call TRBJ2-3, with a possible D match to TRBD2 (5 bases). Trimming removed 3 bases from V and 2 bases from J, with 18 bases in between. Per germline, CDR1 GTSNPN and CDR2 SVGIG (reference sequence). This CDR3 contains 16 residues. The CDR3: CAWRKLGLKDTDTQYF. The CDR3 DNA follows: TGTGCCTGGAGGAAACTCGGACTCAAAGACACAGATACGCAGTATTTT.

V usage is TRBV10-3 and J usage is TRBJ2-2, with D possibly matching TRBD1 (5 bases). In germline, CDR1 is ENHRY, CDR2 SYGVKD. CDR3 size: 13 residues. Trimming removed 6 bases from V and 5 bases from J, with 10 bases in between. The CDR3 sequence: CAISPTETGELFF. CDR3 bases: TGTGCCATCAGCCCGACAGAGACCGGGGAGCTGTTTTTT.

The chain recombines TRBV4-1 with TRBJ2-7, with 10 nucleotides matching TRBD2. Germline trimming cut 2 bases from V and 5 bases from J; bases unmatched to any gene: 3. The CDR3 consists of 14 residues. Germline V gives CDR1 MGHRA, CDR2 YSYEKL. The chain's CDR3 is CASSQRAGGHEQYV. The CDR3 coding sequence is TGCGCCAGCAGCCAACGAGCGGGAGGGCACGAGCAGTACGTC.

The V call is TRBV20-1, the J call TRBJ2-3; perhaps TRBD2 as D (5 bases). Germline V lookup: CDR1 DFQATT, CDR2 SNEGSKA (reference sequence). The CDR3 consists of 15 residues. The V gene lost 5 bases and the J gene lost 1 base, with 16 bases spanning the gap. The CDR3 DNA is TGCAGTGCTGGTGCACCCCCCGGGGGCACAGATACGCAGTATTTT. This translates into CSAGAPPGGTDTQYF.

CDR3 nucleotide sequence: TGTGCCAGCAGCTTGGGAGTCGGTGGTTACGAGCAGTACGTC. This encodes CASSLGVGGYEQYV. The chain combines TRBV5-6 with TRBJ2-7, with unresolved D. The V and J ends lost 0 bases and 4 bases respectively, with 11 bases between them. This CDR3 comprises 14 residues. The V gene's germline CDR1 is SGHDT and CDR2 YYEEEE.

CDR3 loop: CASSPIAGALYTQYF. The CDR3 DNA sequence: TGTGCCAGCAGTCCAATAGCGGGAGCGTTATATACGCAGTATTTT. This chain links TRBV14 with TRBJ2-3; 9 bases map to TRBD2. The CDR3 contains 15 residues. Germline V gene data show CDR1 as SGHDN and CDR2 as FVKESK. After removal of 6 bases from V and 7 bases from J, the junction contained 11 bases not matched to a gene.